Below are 18 T cell receptor beta chains sequenced from a single sample in a study of cytomegalovirus exposure and HLA in healthy donors. Sequencing used immunoSEQ multiplex PCR; TCRdb keeps in-frame clones, though not all of them. The data hold some 61,000 clones, with approximately 97% observed a single time. Sequenced sample: PBMCs. Source of these receptors: a woman younger than 35 in good health and CMV-seropositive.

This rearrangement joins TRBV5-1 to TRBJ2-6, with D unclear. The germline V gene has CDR1 SGHRS and CDR2 YFSETQ. The CDR3 extends over 16 amino acids. V was cut by 0 bases and J by 1 base, with 8 bases left in between. The CDR3 region has the DNA TGCGCCAGCAGCTTGGGGCTTTCTTCTGGGGCCAACGTCCTGACTTTC. This gives the protein CASSLGLSSGANVLTF.

CDR3 protein: CASSFGQGSTEAFF. CDR3 sequence (DNA): TGCGCCAGCAGCTTCGGACAGGGGAGCACTGAAGCTTTCTTT. The rearrangement links TRBV5-1 to TRBJ1-1; 9 bases are a match to TRBD1. Losses at the gene ends were 2 bases for V and 4 bases for J; bases not matched to a gene: 3. The germline V gene encodes CDR1 SGHRS and CDR2 YFSETQ. This CDR3 region has 14 residues.

The DNA for the CDR3 is TGTGCCAGCAGCCCGAGAGGAGGGAAAGATCAGCCCCAGCATTTT. Protein product: CASSPRGGKDQPQHF. This rearrangement joins TRBV9 to TRBJ1-5; D is undetermined. Trimming took off 4 bases at V and 5 bases at J, with 16 bases between the two ends. This CDR3 has 15 amino acids. CDR1 and CDR2 from the germline V gene are SGDLS and YYNGEE.

This chain joins TRBV6-6 and TRBJ2-4, with a possible D match to TRBD2 (5 bases). Germline loops: CDR1 MNHNY, CDR2 SVGAGI (reference sequence). The V end was cut by 6 bases, the J end by 7 bases, with 16 bases between. This CDR3 is built from 14 residues. CDR3 in DNA: TGTGCCAGCAGCACTAGTGACTTGGGGAACATTCAGTACTTC. Its protein product is CASSTSDLGNIQYF.

The rearrangement joins TRBV27 to TRBJ1-2; 7 positions agree with TRBD1. This CDR3 contains 16 residues. Germline loops: CDR1 MNHEY, CDR2 SMNVEV (reference sequence). V shed 4 bases and J 0 bases; nucleotides not matched to a gene: 8. CDR3 in amino acids: CASSSWDSSTNYGYTF. DNA of the CDR3: TGTGCCAGCAGTTCTTGGGACAGCTCTACTAACTATGGCTACACCTTC.

The chain has TRBV4-1 and TRBJ1-2; 8 bases are shared with TRBD1. V lost 4 bases and J lost 0; bases outside the gene matches: 4. The CDR3 has 15 residues. Germline V lookup: CDR1 MGHRA, CDR2 YSYEKL. The CDR3: CASSRPGQANYGYTF. CDR3 coding DNA: TGCGCCAGCAGCCGACCGGGACAGGCTAACTATGGCTACACCTTC.

The chain couples TRBV5-1 to TRBJ1-1; 9 nucleotides match TRBD1. Looked up from germline, CDR1 is SGHRS and CDR2 is YFSETQ. There are 15 residues in the CDR3. Trimming removed 2 bases from V and 6 bases from J; junction bases left unmatched: 8. CDR3: CASSLKQGANAEAFF. The CDR3 DNA reads TGCGCCAGCAGCTTAAAACAGGGGGCTAATGCTGAAGCTTTCTTT.

Only one count was recorded for this clone. The chain combines TRBV27 with TRBJ2-1; 9 nucleotides match TRBD2. Germline values: CDR1 MNHEY, CDR2 SMNVEV (reference sequence). V lost 5 bases and J lost 6; bases outside the gene matches: 11. This CDR3 spans 16 amino acids. CDR3 loop: CASSTYSGRGGNEQFF. CDR3 DNA: TGTGCCAGCAGTACTTATAGCGGGAGAGGTGGCAATGAGCAGTTCTTC.

The chain carries TRBV10-3 and TRBJ2-7; 15 nucleotides agree with TRBD2. The length of the CDR3 is 16 residues. Losses at the gene ends were 5 bases for V and 5 bases for J; bases not matched to a gene: 7. The germline CDR1 and CDR2 sequences are ENHRY and SYGVKD. The CDR3 is CAISRTSGRGRDEQYF. The DNA of the CDR3 is TGTGCCATCAGTCGGACTAGCGGGAGGGGGCGGGACGAGCAGTACTTC.

The chain combines TRBV6-5 with TRBJ1-2, with a weak D call TRBD1 (5 bases). V lost 10 bases and J 4 bases, leaving 13 bases between the germline ends. CDR3 length: 12 amino acids. CDR1 is MNHEY, CDR2 SVGAGI, per germline. The CDR3 DNA is TGTGCCACCGCCCAGGGAGGCTATGGCTACACCTTC. Amino acid sequence: CATAQGGYGYTF.

V usage is TRBV11-3 and J usage is TRBJ2-1, with 8 nucleotides matching TRBD2. This CDR3 has 14 amino acids. The trim removed 5 bases at V and 6 bases at J, leaving 6 bases unmatched. Per germline, CDR1 SGHNT and CDR2 YENEEA. CDR3 sequence: CASSASGTSNEQFF. As DNA, the CDR3 is TGTGCCAGCAGCGCCTCCGGGACTAGCAATGAGCAGTTCTTC.

The chain joins TRBV27 to TRBJ2-1; 8 positions match TRBD2. V gave up 5 bases and J gave up 0 bases; unmatched junction bases: 6. Germline V gene sequence: CDR1 MNHEY, CDR2 SMNVEV (reference sequence). The CDR3 is 16 residues long. The CDR3 is CASSPYSGISYNEQFF. In DNA, the CDR3 is TGTGCCAGCAGTCCATATAGCGGGATCTCCTACAATGAGCAGTTCTTC.

This clone has only one observation. The J gene is TRBJ2-5, the V gene TRBV29-1, with 7 bases lining up with TRBD2. Germline lookup yields CDR1 SQVTM and CDR2 ANQGSEA. CDR3 length: 14 residues. Trimming cost V 5 bases and J 3 bases; bases outside gene matches: 9. The CDR3 nucleotides are TGCAGCGTTCACCCTCGGGACTACGAAGAGACCCAGTACTTC. Amino acids: CSVHPRDYEETQYF.

In this sample, this clone turned up once. The rearrangement links TRBV9 to TRBJ1-5, with D unresolved. This CDR3 is 13 amino acids long. V gave up 2 bases and J gave up 5 bases, with 8 bases separating them. Per the germline V gene, CDR1 is SGDLS and CDR2 is YYNGEE. CDR3 loop: CASSVGGHQPQHF. The DNA of the CDR3 is TGTGCCAGCAGCGTCGGAGGCCATCAGCCCCAGCATTTT.

The chain employs TRBV15 and TRBJ1-1; D ambiguous. Germline lookup yields CDR1 LNHNV and CDR2 YYDKDF (reference sequence). V was clipped by 0 bases and J by 3 bases, with 17 bases between them. The CDR3 spans 17 residues. The CDR3 protein is CATSRDQDPSGYTEAFF. The DNA for the CDR3 is TGTGCCACCAGCAGAGATCAGGACCCGTCGGGGTACACTGAAGCTTTCTTT.

This clone was counted once. V is TRBV5-6 and J is TRBJ1-1; D is uncertain. V was trimmed by 1 base and J by 1 base, leaving 11 bases between them. This CDR3 contains 15 residues. Germline V CDR1 and CDR2: SGHDT, YYEEEE. The CDR3: CASSLFYRENTEAFF. CDR3 in DNA: TGTGCCAGCAGCTTGTTTTACAGAGAGAACACTGAAGCTTTCTTT.

This sequence joins TRBV27 and TRBJ2-7, with D maybe TRBD1 (5 bases). CDR3 length equals 13 residues. V lost 5 bases and J 2 bases, leaving 10 bases between the germline ends. Germline CDR1 reads MNHEY; CDR2 reads SMNVEV (reference sequence). This chain's CDR3 is CASSRQSPYEQYF. The CDR3, as DNA: TGTGCCAGCAGTCGACAGTCCCCCTACGAGCAGTACTTC.

The chain links TRBV30 to TRBJ1-1; TRBD1 is a possible D gene (5 bases). The CDR3 loop spans 17 amino acids. With 1 base removed from V and 1 base from J, the gap between germline ends came to 19 bases. The germline gives CDR1 GTSNPN, CDR2 SVGIG (reference sequence). CDR3 amino acids: CAWSGRGWGGGNTEAFF. DNA for the CDR3: TGTGCCTGGAGTGGAAGAGGTTGGGGGGGAGGGAACACTGAAGCTTTCTTT.